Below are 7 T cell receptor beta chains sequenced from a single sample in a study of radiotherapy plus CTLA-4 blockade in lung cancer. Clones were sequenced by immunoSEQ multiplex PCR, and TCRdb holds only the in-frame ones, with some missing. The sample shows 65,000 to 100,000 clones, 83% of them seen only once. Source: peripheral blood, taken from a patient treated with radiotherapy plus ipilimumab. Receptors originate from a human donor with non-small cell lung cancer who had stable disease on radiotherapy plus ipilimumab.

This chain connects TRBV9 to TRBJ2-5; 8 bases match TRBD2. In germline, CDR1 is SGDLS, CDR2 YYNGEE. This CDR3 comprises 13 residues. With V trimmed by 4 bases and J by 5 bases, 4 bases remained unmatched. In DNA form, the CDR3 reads TGTGCCAGCAGCTCCCGGGGGGGTGAGACCCAGTACTTC. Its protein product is CASSSRGGETQYF.

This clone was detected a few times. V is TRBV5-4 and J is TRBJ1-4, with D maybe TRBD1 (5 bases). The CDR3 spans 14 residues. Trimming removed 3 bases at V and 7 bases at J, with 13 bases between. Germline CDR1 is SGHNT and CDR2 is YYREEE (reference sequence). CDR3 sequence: CASSWDGGSEKLFF. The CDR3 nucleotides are TGTGCCAGCAGCTGGGATGGGGGGAGTGAAAAACTGTTTTTT.

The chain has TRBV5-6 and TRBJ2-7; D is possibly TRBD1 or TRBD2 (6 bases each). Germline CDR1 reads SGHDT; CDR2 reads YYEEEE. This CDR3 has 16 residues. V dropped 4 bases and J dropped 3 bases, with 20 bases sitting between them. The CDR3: CASSETGLTPNYEQYF. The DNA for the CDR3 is TGTGCCAGCAGCGAGACAGGACTAACTCCCAACTACGAGCAGTACTTC.

The CDR3 reads CASSLEVLSSGNTIYF. CDR3 DNA sequence: TGTGCCAGCAGCTTGGAGGTCCTAAGCTCTGGAAACACCATATATTTT. The chain carries TRBV13 and TRBJ1-3; no clear D. Trimming removed 3 bases at V and 0 bases at J, with 12 bases between. Germline CDR1 and CDR2: PRHDT and FYEKMQ (reference sequence). CDR3 size: 16 residues.

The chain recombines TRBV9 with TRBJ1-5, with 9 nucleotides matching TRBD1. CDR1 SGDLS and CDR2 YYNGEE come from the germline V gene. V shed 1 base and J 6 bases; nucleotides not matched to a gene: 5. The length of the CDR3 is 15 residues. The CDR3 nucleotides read TGTGCCAGCAGCGTATCTGGGACAGGGCGTCAGCCCCAGCATTTT. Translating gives CASSVSGTGRQPQHF.

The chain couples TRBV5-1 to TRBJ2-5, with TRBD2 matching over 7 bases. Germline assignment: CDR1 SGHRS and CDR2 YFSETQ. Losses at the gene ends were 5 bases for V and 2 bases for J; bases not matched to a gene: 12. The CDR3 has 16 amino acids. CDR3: CASRGWKGRAQETQYF. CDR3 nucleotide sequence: TGCGCCAGCAGAGGTTGGAAGGGGAGGGCACAAGAGACCCAGTACTTC. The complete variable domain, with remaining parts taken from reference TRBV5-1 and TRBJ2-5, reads KAGVTQTPRYLIKTRGQQVTLSCSPISGHRSVSWYQQTPGQGLQFLFEYFSETQRNKGNFPGRFSGRQFSNSRSEMNVSTLELGDSALYLCASRGWKGRAQETQYFGPGTRLLVL.

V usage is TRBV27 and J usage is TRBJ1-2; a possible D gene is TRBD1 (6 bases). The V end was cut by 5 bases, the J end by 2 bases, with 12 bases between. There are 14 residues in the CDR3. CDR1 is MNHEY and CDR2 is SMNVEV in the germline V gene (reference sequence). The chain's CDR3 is CASSAVGGNYGYTF. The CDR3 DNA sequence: TGTGCCAGCAGTGCTGTGGGGGGCAACTATGGCTACACCTTC.